The 21 T cell receptor beta chains given below trace back to one sample, sequenced in a study of beta chain features in type 1 diabetes. Reverse transcribing all isolated RNA meant expressed TCRB transcripts were sequenced. Data came from immunoSEQ multiplex PCR; TCRdb stores just in-frame clones and leaves some out. Here the sample spans some 700,000 clones, roughly 12% being singletons. Their antigens are not known. Notes on the study in general: Moderately but significantly shorter TCRB CDR3s were found in Type 1 diabetes patients in all four CD4+ subsets.

The sequenced sample was naive CD4+ T cells from blood. The receptors were sampled from a man younger than 35 with type 1 diabetes.

The chain recombines TRBV7-8 with TRBJ1-1; D is unclear. The CDR3 sequence is 15 residues long. CDR1 is SGHVS, CDR2 FQNEAQ, per germline. With 5 bases removed from V and 1 base from J, the gap between germline ends came to 14 bases. The CDR3 reads CASSPRRAGNTEAFF. In nucleotides, the CDR3 is TGTGCCAGCAGCCCCCGGCGGGCAGGGAACACTGAAGCTTTCTTT.

This clone was observed a handful of times. The chain is built from TRBV9 and TRBJ2-1; no definite D call. The V gene lost 2 bases and the J gene lost 5 bases, with 17 bases spanning the gap. The germline gives CDR1 SGDLS, CDR2 YYNGEE. The CDR3 extends over 16 amino acids. The CDR3 DNA reads as TGTGCCAGCAGCGTTGCCCTGGTTGTGGGAAACAATGAGCAGTTCTTC. It is translated as CASSVALVVGNNEQFF.

This rearrangement joins TRBV7-9 to TRBJ2-5; D not resolved. Trimming stripped 6 bases from V and 4 bases from J, with 12 bases between. The CDR3 length is 13 residues. Germline-derived CDR1 and CDR2 are SEHNR and FQNEAQ (reference sequence). The CDR3 reads CASRTAAGETQYF. The DNA of the CDR3 is TGTGCCAGCAGGACGGCAGCCGGAGAGACCCAGTACTTC.

The V gene is TRBV5-6, the J gene TRBJ1-2; 11 positions match TRBD1. Losses at the gene ends were 4 bases for V and 6 bases for J; bases not matched to a gene: 5. CDR1 and CDR2 (germline): SGHDT, YYEEEE. The CDR3 contains 14 residues. CDR3 coding DNA: TGTGCCAGCAGCCCGGACAGGGGGCCGAATGGCTACACCTTC. It translates to CASSPDRGPNGYTF.

This clone was counted only a few times. The rearrangement uses TRBV2 and TRBJ2-1; 8 bases are shared with TRBD2. Germline CDR1 SNHLY, CDR2 FYNNEI. Trimming removed 0 bases from V and 8 bases from J; junction bases left unmatched: 12. This CDR3 region has 17 residues. DNA of the CDR3: TGTGCCAGCAGTGAAGCGGGTTGGCGGGGGGTCTTAGATGAGCAGTTCTTC. This translates into CASSEAGWRGVLDEQFF.

V usage is TRBV30 and J usage is TRBJ2-2, with TRBD2 matching 14 bases. Germline V CDR1 and CDR2: GTSNPN, SVGIG (reference sequence). J gave up 6 bases and V 5 bases, and 5 bases lay outside the gene matches. This CDR3 has 15 residues. In nucleotides, the CDR3 is TGTGCCTGGGACTTGACTAGCGGGGGGGCCGGGGAGCTGTTTTTT. It encodes CAWDLTSGGAGELFF.

The chain couples TRBV6-6 to TRBJ1-1; a weak D match, TRBD1 (6 bases). The V end was cut by 7 bases, the J end by 0 bases, with 9 bases between. CDR3 length: 13 amino acids. The germline V gene encodes CDR1 MNHNY and CDR2 SVGAGI (reference sequence). The DNA of the CDR3 is TGTGCCAGCAACAACAGGGTGAACACTGAAGCTTTCTTT. As protein: CASNNRVNTEAFF.

The chain links TRBV15 to TRBJ2-5; D possibly uses TRBD1 or TRBD2 (5 bases each). CDR1 LNHNV and CDR2 YYDKDF come from the germline V gene (reference sequence). The CDR3 consists of 12 residues. V lost 8 bases to trimming and J lost 5 bases, with 12 bases between them. This CDR3 is CATSRGWETQYF. The DNA for the CDR3 is TGTGCCACCTCGAGGGGTTGGGAGACCCAGTACTTC. The variable domain in full, completed from reference TRBV15 and TRBJ2-5, reads DAMVIQNPRYQVTQFGKPVTLSCSQTLNHNVMYWYQQKSSQAPKLLFHYYDKDFNNEADTPDNFQSRRPNTSFCFLDIRSPGLGDTAMYLCATSRGWETQYFGPGTRLLVL.

The table lists this clone with a few counts. V gene TRBV9 combines with J gene TRBJ2-7, with 10 bases that match TRBD2. This CDR3 comprises 13 residues. Losses at the gene ends were 2 bases for V and 4 bases for J; bases not matched to a gene: 0. Germline CDR1 SGDLS, CDR2 YYNGEE. The CDR3 bases are TGTGCCAGCAGCGTGACTAGCGGGTACGAGCAGTACTTC. Translation gives CASSVTSGYEQYF.

This chain uses TRBV5-1 with TRBJ2-7; 10 bases map to TRBD2. This CDR3 comprises 16 residues. J lost 2 bases, V lost 1 base, and 6 bases had no gene match. Germline CDR1 and CDR2: SGHRS and YFSETQ. In DNA form, the CDR3 reads TGCGCCAGCAGCTTGCGGCCCAGCGGGGGGGCCTACGAGCAGTACTTC. This gives the protein CASSLRPSGGAYEQYF.

The genes are TRBV6-4 and TRBJ2-7, with D perhaps matching TRBD1 or TRBD2 (6 bases each). Germline loops: CDR1 MRHNA, CDR2 SNTAGT. This CDR3 is 15 amino acids long. V gave up 1 base and J gave up 6 bases, with 16 bases separating them. CDR3 nucleotide sequence: TGTGCCAGCAGTGACTATGGAGGGGGTTCGGCCGAGCAGTACTTC. It is translated as CASSDYGGGSAEQYF.

Only a few counts were recorded for this clone. CDR3 sequence (DNA): TGCGCCAGCATCCCCAGCGTTTTCTTAGAGGAGCAGTACTTC. Protein: CASIPSVFLEEQYF. V and J are TRBV5-1 and TRBJ2-7; the D is unclear. CDR1 and CDR2 (germline): SGHRS, YFSETQ. The CDR3 contains 14 residues. V lost 6 bases, J lost 7 bases, and 20 bases lay in between.

This clone was seen a handful of times. The V and J genes are TRBV6-5 and TRBJ1-1; D remains ambiguous. Per the germline V gene, CDR1 is MNHEY and CDR2 is SVGAGI. The ends were cut back, 2 bases at V and 4 bases at J, with 11 bases in the middle. This CDR3 is 14 amino acids long. CDR3 sequence reads: CASSYGFRSTEAFF. Written as DNA, the CDR3 is TGTGCCAGCAGTTACGGGTTTAGGAGCACTGAAGCTTTCTTT.

This clone was picked up a small number of times. This chain connects TRBV29-1 to TRBJ2-2; the D gene is possibly TRBD1 (6 bases). The ends were cut back, 6 bases at V and 6 bases at J, with 17 bases in the middle. Germline V gene lookup returns CDR1 SQVTM and CDR2 ANQGSEA. This CDR3 has 14 residues. CDR3 in DNA: TGCAGCGTCGGCACAACAGGGAATCCCGGGGAGCTGTTTTTT. It encodes CSVGTTGNPGELFF.

This clone was detected only a few times. The chain employs TRBV5-6 and TRBJ1-1; maybe TRBD1 (5 bases). V gave up 4 bases and J gave up 7 bases, with 17 bases separating them. Germline CDR1 SGHDT, CDR2 YYEEEE. This CDR3 has 14 amino acids. The CDR3, as DNA: TGTGCCAGCAGCCTACAGGCAGGAGTCGGTGAAGCTTTCTTT. Its protein is CASSLQAGVGEAFF.

As concerns this clone: Different DNA sequences within this sample yield the same CDR3. The V and J genes are TRBV28 and TRBJ1-2; 7 positions match TRBD1. This CDR3 has 15 amino acids. Per germline, CDR1 MDHEN and CDR2 SYDVKM. With 6 bases clipped from V and 0 bases from J, the junction kept 7 bases outside the gene matches. CDR3 nucleotides: TGTGCCAGCAGCTCCGGGACAGCGTCTAACTATGGCTACACCTTC. It encodes CASSSGTASNYGYTF.

The chain links TRBV25-1 to TRBJ2-7; the match to TRBD1 covers 7 bases. Per the germline V gene, CDR1 is MGHDK and CDR2 is SYGVNS. Trimming took 3 bases from V and 2 from J; bases not matched to a gene: 4. The CDR3 has 14 residues. Here the CDR3 DNA reads TGTGCCAGCAGTGACCCCGGGACAGCCTACGAGCAGTACTTC. It yields the protein CASSDPGTAYEQYF.

In this sample, this clone turned up once. The chain has TRBV7-9 and TRBJ2-2; 7 positions agree with TRBD1. Germline trimming cut 2 bases from V and 7 bases from J; bases unmatched to any gene: 10. Germline-derived CDR1 and CDR2 are SEHNR and FQNEAQ (reference sequence). This CDR3 has 16 residues. Here the CDR3 DNA reads TGTGCCAGCAGCTTATCCCGGACAGGAGGACACGGGGAGCTGTTTTTT. Its translation is CASSLSRTGGHGELFF.

The chain employs TRBV19 and TRBJ1-1, with D unclear. The CDR3 has 12 amino acids. The germline V and J ends were trimmed by 5 bases and 1 base, with 5 bases remaining between them. The V gene's germline CDR1 is LNHDA and CDR2 SQIVND (reference sequence). CDR3: CASSPTNTEAFF. In DNA, the CDR3 is TGTGCCAGTAGTCCGACGAACACTGAAGCTTTCTTT.

The chain is built from TRBV30 and TRBJ1-1, with 7 bases identical to TRBD1. The CDR3 sequence is 16 residues long. V trimming: 7 bases; J trimming: 6 bases; junction bases outside the gene matches: 20. Germline V lookup: CDR1 GTSNPN, CDR2 SVGIG (reference sequence). The CDR3 reads CALERKDRVIWPEAFF. CDR3 coding DNA: TGTGCCTTGGAGAGGAAAGACAGGGTTATATGGCCTGAAGCTTTCTTT. The complete variable domain, with remaining parts taken from reference TRBV30 and TRBJ1-1, reads SQTIHQWPATLVQPVGSPLSLECTVEGTSNPNLYWYRQAAGRGLQLLFYSVGIGQISSEVPQNLSASRPQDRQFILSSKKLLLSDSGFYLCALERKDRVIWPEAFFGQGTRLTVV.

This clone has a handful of counts. The chain is built from TRBV11-2 and TRBJ1-4; a weak D match, TRBD1 (5 bases). Looked up from germline, CDR1 is SGHAT and CDR2 is FQNNGV. V gave up 1 base and J gave up 3 bases, with 6 bases separating them. This CDR3 is built from 14 residues. DNA of the CDR3: TGTGCCAGCAGCTTAGGACAGTCTAATGAAAAACTGTTTTTT. Its protein is CASSLGQSNEKLFF.